This entry features one TCR beta chain sequence. The table came from immunoSEQ multiplex PCR; TCRdb's copy has only in-frame clones and leaves some out. The data show about 170,000 clones, with 75% to 90% seen just once and roughly 4.3% held by the top ten. This sample is part of a study of T cell responses to AZD1222 COVID-19 vaccine. The CDR3 has 14 amino acids. Germline V gene data show CDR1 as LNHDA and CDR2 as SQIVND (reference sequence). With 9 bases removed from V and 9 bases from J, the gap between germline ends came to 24 bases. Sequenced here: peripheral blood, sampled 28 days after the second dose of the MenACWY control vaccine. The TCR comes from an adult who received the MenACWY meningococcal vaccine as a control. The chain is built from TRBV19 and TRBJ2-7, with a possible D match to TRBD1 (6 bases). This CDR3 reads CARKRGKGSCAQYF. In DNA form, the CDR3 reads TGTGCCAGAAAAAGGGGGAAGGGCTCCTGTGCGCAGTACTTC.